Listed below are T cell receptor beta chains from one sample, sequenced in a study of read filtering for tumor transcriptome and immune sequencing. TCRdb re-derived calls from the reads in MiXCR, one entry per CDR3 protein. The data hold fewer than 35,000 distinct CDR3 sequences, with about 18% observed a single time. Sample: a population of CD138-negative cells sorted from bone marrow. Receptor source: a donor over 35 with multiple myeloma. CDR3s include the opening cysteine and the closing phenylalanine or tryptophan. Each record gives: J gene, clone size, V gene, D gene, CDR3 length, CDR3 DNA, CDR3 protein. D genes are given only for firm matches. Clone size is given for some rows only: seen once, a few or many times, or a class if the clone is expanded.

j_call: TRBJ2-5; clone_size: many; v_call: TRBV9; d_call: NA; cdr3_length: 15; cdr3_nt: TGTGCCAGCAGCGTAGAGGCAGGGGCCCAAGAGACCCAGTACTTC; cdr3_aa: CASSVEAGAQETQYF
j_call: TRBJ2-1; clone_size: many; v_call: TRBV6-2/TRBV6-3; d_call: TRBD2; cdr3_length: 18; cdr3_nt: TGTGCCAGCAGTCTCCCGATCACTAGCGGGAGCCGGTTGGGTGAGCAGTTCTTC; cdr3_aa: CASSLPITSGSRLGEQFF
j_call: TRBJ2-1; clone_size: medium-sized; v_call: TRBV7-8; d_call: TRBD1; cdr3_length: 14; cdr3_nt: TGTGCCACCAGGACAGGGCGCATCAACAATGAGCAGTTCTTC; cdr3_aa: CATRTGRINNEQFF
j_call: TRBJ2-3; clone_size: many; v_call: TRBV18; d_call: NA; cdr3_length: 16; cdr3_nt: TGTGCCAGCTCACCACCGGGATCAGGGAGCACAGATACGCAGTATTTT; cdr3_aa: CASSPPGSGSTDTQYF
j_call: TRBJ1-4; clone_size: many; v_call: TRBV20-1; d_call: TRBD1; cdr3_length: 13; cdr3_nt: TGCAGTGCTAGGGGACAGGTTAATGAAAAACTGTTTTTT; cdr3_aa: CSARGQVNEKLFF
j_call: TRBJ2-5; clone_size: many; v_call: TRBV3-1; d_call: NA; cdr3_length: 15; cdr3_nt: TGTGCCAGCAGCCGACCCTCGGGGGGCCGGGAGACCCAGTACTTC; cdr3_aa: CASSRPSGGRETQYF
j_call: TRBJ1-3; clone_size: many; v_call: TRBV23-1; d_call: NA; cdr3_length: 13; cdr3_nt: TGCGCCAGCAGCCAGATCTCTGGAAACACCATATATTTT; cdr3_aa: CASSQISGNTIYF
j_call: TRBJ2-3; clone_size: many; v_call: TRBV7-9; d_call: TRBD2; cdr3_length: 14; cdr3_nt: TGTGCCAGCAGCCCGAGACTAGCCCCAGATACGCAGTATTTT; cdr3_aa: CASSPRLAPDTQYF
j_call: TRBJ2-7; clone_size: many; v_call: TRBV20-1; d_call: NA; cdr3_length: 13; cdr3_nt: TGCAGTGCTAGAGATATCGGGCCCTACGAGCAGTACTTC; cdr3_aa: CSARDIGPYEQYF
j_call: TRBJ2-7; clone_size: many; v_call: TRBV6-5; d_call: NA; cdr3_length: 16; cdr3_nt: TGTGCCAGCAGTTGCTCGGGCCCTCTTGGCTCCTACGAGCAGTACTTC; cdr3_aa: CASSCSGPLGSYEQYF
j_call: TRBJ2-2; clone_size: many; v_call: TRBV4-2; d_call: NA; cdr3_length: 12; cdr3_nt: TGTGCCAGCACCCGGGAAGGCGGGGAGCTGTTTTTT; cdr3_aa: CASTREGGELFF
j_call: TRBJ1-1; clone_size: many; v_call: TRBV7-2; d_call: TRBD1; cdr3_length: 15; cdr3_nt: TGTGCCAGCAGCTTAGTTTACAGGGGGGAATCTGAAGCTTTCTTT; cdr3_aa: CASSLVYRGESEAFF
j_call: TRBJ1-1; clone_size: many; v_call: TRBV9; d_call: NA; cdr3_length: 14; cdr3_nt: TGTGCCAGCAGCGTAGTGGGGGGGGACACTGAAGCTTTCTTT; cdr3_aa: CASSVVGGDTEAFF
j_call: TRBJ1-5; clone_size: NA; v_call: TRBV7-2; d_call: NA; cdr3_length: 14; cdr3_nt: TGTGCCAGCAGCTCGGGGGGGGTAGGCCAGCCCCAGCATTTT; cdr3_aa: CASSSGGVGQPQHF
j_call: TRBJ2-3; clone_size: many; v_call: TRBV5-1; d_call: NA; cdr3_length: 17; cdr3_nt: TGCGCCAGCAGCTCCCGACGGTCGGGGGTAGGCATAGATACGCAGTATTTT; cdr3_aa: CASSSRRSGVGIDTQYF
j_call: TRBJ2-1; clone_size: many; v_call: TRBV29-1; d_call: TRBD2; cdr3_length: 15; cdr3_nt: TGCAGCGTAGGGACTAGCGGGAGGGCCTACAATGAGCAGTTCTTC; cdr3_aa: CSVGTSGRAYNEQFF
j_call: TRBJ1-4; clone_size: NA; v_call: TRBV9; d_call: NA; cdr3_length: 15; cdr3_nt: TGTGCCAGCAGCCCCTGGGCAGGCCCTAATGAAAAACTGTCTTTT; cdr3_aa: CASSPWAGPNEKLSF
j_call: TRBJ2-7; clone_size: medium-sized; v_call: TRBV6-1; d_call: TRBD1; cdr3_length: 13; cdr3_nt: TGTGCCACCTCGACAGGGAACTCCTACGAGCAGTACTTC; cdr3_aa: CATSTGNSYEQYF
j_call: TRBJ2-7; clone_size: many; v_call: TRBV11-2; d_call: NA; cdr3_length: 14; cdr3_nt: TGTGCCAGCAGCCCAGGACAGCAGAGGTACGAGCAGTACTTC; cdr3_aa: CASSPGQQRYEQYF
j_call: TRBJ1-1; clone_size: many; v_call: TRBV12-3/TRBV12-4; d_call: NA; cdr3_length: 14; cdr3_nt: TGTGCCAGCAGGACAACCACAGGCACCACTGAAGCTTTCTTT; cdr3_aa: CASRTTTGTTEAFF
j_call: TRBJ1-2; clone_size: NA; v_call: TRBV20-1; d_call: NA; cdr3_length: 17; cdr3_nt: TGCAGTGCTAGAGATCAGGGAACAGGGAGCTTTCATATCGGCTACACCTTC; cdr3_aa: CSARDQGTGSFHIGYTF
j_call: TRBJ2-3; clone_size: many; v_call: TRBV15; d_call: NA; cdr3_length: 15; cdr3_nt: TGTGCCACCAGCAGAGGCGGGGGCATCACAGATACGCAGTATTTT; cdr3_aa: CATSRGGGITDTQYF
j_call: TRBJ2-5; clone_size: few; v_call: TRBV28; d_call: NA; cdr3_length: 14; cdr3_nt: TGTGCCAGCATACAGACAGGGAGGCAAGAGACCCAGTACTTC; cdr3_aa: CASIQTGRQETQYF
j_call: TRBJ2-3; clone_size: many; v_call: TRBV7-9; d_call: NA; cdr3_length: 14; cdr3_nt: TGTGCCAGCAGCCCACGGGCGGGGACAGATACGCAGTATTTT; cdr3_aa: CASSPRAGTDTQYF
j_call: TRBJ2-7; clone_size: many; v_call: TRBV5-1; d_call: TRBD1; cdr3_length: 15; cdr3_nt: TGCGCCAGCAGCTCCTGGACAGGGGTTCCCTACGAGCAGTACTTC; cdr3_aa: CASSSWTGVPYEQYF
j_call: TRBJ2-3; clone_size: many; v_call: TRBV7-9; d_call: TRBD2; cdr3_length: 16; cdr3_nt: TGTGCCAGCAGCTTATCTTATAGCGGGGGTTTAGATACGCAGTATTTT; cdr3_aa: CASSLSYSGGLDTQYF
j_call: TRBJ2-5; clone_size: many; v_call: TRBV5-1; d_call: TRBD1; cdr3_length: 16; cdr3_nt: TGCGCCAGCAGCAAGACAGGGTCGGATGGGTGGGAGACCCAGTACTTC; cdr3_aa: CASSKTGSDGWETQYF
j_call: TRBJ2-2; clone_size: many; v_call: TRBV15; d_call: NA; cdr3_length: 13; cdr3_nt: TGTGCCACCAGCAGAGAGGGACCCGGGGAGCTGTTTTTT; cdr3_aa: CATSREGPGELFF
j_call: TRBJ2-7; clone_size: many; v_call: TRBV7-6; d_call: TRBD2; cdr3_length: 15; cdr3_nt: TGTGCCAGCAGCTTAGCCCACCGGCGGGAGGTCGAGCAGTACTTC; cdr3_aa: CASSLAHRREVEQYF
j_call: TRBJ2-3; clone_size: NA; v_call: TRBV2; d_call: TRBD2; cdr3_length: 14; cdr3_nt: TGTGCCAGCAGTGAGGGAGGGGCCGGAGATACGCAGTATTTT; cdr3_aa: CASSEGGAGDTQYF
j_call: TRBJ2-3; clone_size: many; v_call: TRBV7-8; d_call: TRBD1; cdr3_length: 14; cdr3_nt: TGTGCCAGCAGCGCATGGACAGGGGCAGATACGCAGTATTTT; cdr3_aa: CASSAWTGADTQYF
j_call: TRBJ1-5; clone_size: many; v_call: TRBV15; d_call: NA; cdr3_length: 14; cdr3_nt: TGTGCCACCAGCCCGGGGGAGACCAATCAGCCCCAGCATTTT; cdr3_aa: CATSPGETNQPQHF
j_call: TRBJ2-5; clone_size: many; v_call: TRBV27; d_call: NA; cdr3_length: 13; cdr3_nt: TGTGCCAGCAGAAATACAGGGCAAGAGACCCAGTACTTC; cdr3_aa: CASRNTGQETQYF
j_call: TRBJ1-4; clone_size: NA; v_call: TRBV6-5; d_call: NA; cdr3_length: 14; cdr3_nt: TGTGCCAGCATGCCGGGGCAGATGAATGTAAAACTGTTTTTT; cdr3_aa: CASMPGQMNVKLFF
j_call: TRBJ2-7; clone_size: few; v_call: TRBV6-6; d_call: NA; cdr3_length: 11; cdr3_nt: TGTGCCAGCAGTTTGGTCGGGGAGCAGTACTTC; cdr3_aa: CASSLVGEQYF
j_call: TRBJ1-4; clone_size: many; v_call: TRBV5-1; d_call: NA; cdr3_length: 14; cdr3_nt: TGCGCCAGCAGCTTGGCAGCAACTAATGAAAAACTGTTTTTT; cdr3_aa: CASSLAATNEKLFF
j_call: TRBJ2-2; clone_size: few; v_call: TRBV19; d_call: NA; cdr3_length: 16; cdr3_nt: TGTGCCAGTAGTATCGAGGCAGGGGTTTATGGCGGGGAGCTGTTTTTT; cdr3_aa: CASSIEAGVYGGELFF
j_call: TRBJ2-1; clone_size: medium-sized; v_call: TRBV12-3/TRBV12-4; d_call: TRBD1; cdr3_length: 14; cdr3_nt: TGTGCCAGCATACCTGGTACAGGGGGCGGTGAGCAGTTCTTC; cdr3_aa: CASIPGTGGGEQFF
j_call: TRBJ1-2; clone_size: many; v_call: TRBV12-3/TRBV12-4; d_call: NA; cdr3_length: 13; cdr3_nt: TGTGCCACCTCCTTCCGGGACGCGGGGCCCTACACCTTC; cdr3_aa: CATSFRDAGPYTF
j_call: TRBJ1-5; clone_size: many; v_call: TRBV10-3; d_call: NA; cdr3_length: 17; cdr3_nt: TGTGCCATCAGTGACTCCGGCTGGACCTTTAGCAATCAGCCCCAGCATTTT; cdr3_aa: CAISDSGWTFSNQPQHF
j_call: TRBJ2-1; clone_size: many; v_call: TRBV5-6; d_call: TRBD2; cdr3_length: 17; cdr3_nt: TGTGCCAGCAGCTTGATTCTAGCGGGGGGTAGTAGGAATGAGCAGTTCTTC; cdr3_aa: CASSLILAGGSRNEQFF
j_call: TRBJ2-7; clone_size: few; v_call: TRBV4-1; d_call: TRBD1; cdr3_length: 15; cdr3_nt: TGCGCCAGCAGCCAAGCGGGACAGGGGCGGTACGAGCAGTACTTC; cdr3_aa: CASSQAGQGRYEQYF
j_call: TRBJ2-7; clone_size: many; v_call: TRBV28; d_call: TRBD1; cdr3_length: 14; cdr3_nt: TGTGCCAGCAGCGAAGACAGGGGTGCCTACGAGCAGTACTTC; cdr3_aa: CASSEDRGAYEQYF